Presented here are 20 T cell receptor beta chains from one specimen sequenced in a study of T cell responses to AZD1222 COVID-19 vaccine. The method was immunoSEQ multiplex PCR; TCRdb's version includes in-frame clones alone and lacks a portion of them. Altogether 100,000 to 150,000 clones are present, 70% to 90% being singletons, with the ten largest covering around 7.9%. The sample consisted of peripheral blood, taken 28 days after the second dose of the MenACWY control vaccine. All receptors derive from an adult who received the MenACWY meningococcal vaccine as a control.

The V gene is TRBV6-5, the J gene TRBJ1-2; D perhaps matches TRBD1 (6 bases). Per the germline V gene, CDR1 is MNHEY and CDR2 is SVGAGI. Trimming took 6 bases from V and 12 from J, leaving 20 bases between them. This CDR3 spans 13 amino acids. The CDR3 protein is CASRDRVSMANTF. CDR3 bases: TGTGCCAGCAGGGACAGAGTATCTATGGCTAACACCTTC.

The chain carries TRBV5-1 and TRBJ2-7; D is unclear. The V gene's germline CDR1 is SGHRS and CDR2 YFSETQ. The CDR3 runs to 13 residues. V lost 4 bases, J lost 2 bases, and 10 bases lay in between. The CDR3 sequence: CASSPTDPYEQYF. As DNA, the CDR3 is TGCGCCAGCAGCCCGACGGATCCCTACGAGCAGTACTTC.

The rearrangement uses TRBV5-4 and TRBJ2-2; 7 bases match TRBD2. V lost 3 bases to trimming and J lost 2 bases; unmatched junction nucleotides: 10. Germline loops: CDR1 SGHNT, CDR2 YYREEE (reference sequence). The CDR3 is 17 residues long. The CDR3, as DNA: TGTGCCAGCAGCTCCGGGGCGGGAGCCCTAAACACCGGGGAGCTGTTTTTT. Protein sequence: CASSSGAGALNTGELFF.

The chain recombines TRBV23-1 with TRBJ2-7; 7 bases agree with TRBD1. TRBV23-1 is placed among ORFs of uncertain function. With 9 bases clipped from V and 3 bases from J, the junction kept 17 bases outside the gene matches. CDR3 size: 16 residues. CDR3 sequence (DNA): TGCGCCAGTTCGAGTTACAGGGGATCTACGATCTACGAGCAGTACGTC. Translation gives CASSSYRGSTIYEQYV.

The V and J genes are TRBV5-6 and TRBJ1-3, with unresolved D. The CDR3 has 15 residues. V lost 1 base, J lost 0 bases, and 8 bases lay in between. The germline CDR1 and CDR2 sequences are SGHDT and YYEEEE. The CDR3 nucleotides read TGTGCCAGCAGCTTGAAAGGGCGCTCTGGAAACACCATATATTTT. Its translation is CASSLKGRSGNTIYF.

CDR3 amino acids: CAWSVASNHGYTF. The CDR3 DNA sequence: TGTGCCTGGAGTGTCGCCAGTAATCATGGCTACACCTTC. This chain joins TRBV30 and TRBJ1-2, with D hard to call. The CDR3 runs to 13 residues. Per germline, CDR1 GTSNPN and CDR2 SVGIG (reference sequence). Trimming removed 0 bases at V and 6 bases at J, with 11 bases between.

V gene TRBV6-5 combines with J gene TRBJ1-6; D not certain. Germline V gives CDR1 MNHEY, CDR2 SVGAGI. V lost 2 bases and J 1 base, leaving 9 bases between the germline ends. The CDR3 has 16 amino acids. Written as DNA, the CDR3 is TGTGCCAGCAGTTACAGGGATTGGTCCTATAATTCACCCCTCCACTTT. It codes for CASSYRDWSYNSPLHF.

The rearrangement uses TRBV5-5 and TRBJ1-4; 9 bases map to TRBD1. The CDR3 covers 14 residues. CDR1 and CDR2 from the germline V gene are SGHKS and YYEKEE (reference sequence). V shed 0 bases and J 7 bases; nucleotides not matched to a gene: 1. For the CDR3, the DNA is TGTGCCAGCAGCTTGGGACAGGGGGTTGAAAAACTGTTTTTT. Translation: CASSLGQGVEKLFF.

The J gene is TRBJ2-3, the V gene TRBV18, with TRBD2 matching 8 bases. Germline CDR1 and CDR2: KGHSH and LQKENI. Unmatched junction bases numbered 5, after V lost 0 bases and J lost 6 bases. The CDR3 is 15 residues long. The CDR3: CASSPPSGRGDTQYF. CDR3 nucleotide sequence: TGTGCCAGCTCACCACCGAGCGGGAGAGGGGATACGCAGTATTTT.

As for this clone: The junction differs from germline at one of its ends, possibly a read error. V and J are TRBV19 and TRBJ1-1; TRBD1 might be the D (6 bases). This CDR3 spans 14 amino acids. Germline V gene lookup returns CDR1 LNHDA and CDR2 SQIVND (reference sequence). The CDR3 loop reads CASSLRAYQTTGAF. The CDR3 DNA reads TGTGCCAGTAGTCTCCGGGCCTACCAGACAACGGGGGCTTTT.

The V and J genes are TRBV2 and TRBJ1-6, with TRBD1 matching 7 bases. The CDR3 has 14 amino acids. Trimming took 4 bases from V and 10 from J; bases not matched to a gene: 7. The germline CDR1 and CDR2 sequences are SNHLY and FYNNEI. The CDR3 bases are TGTGCCAGCAGTGGACAGGGAAGGAGATCACCCCTCCACTTT. It specifies CASSGQGRRSPLHF.

The J gene is TRBJ2-5, the V gene TRBV4-3; 10 nucleotides align to TRBD2. V trimming: 0 bases; J trimming: 3 bases; junction bases outside the gene matches: 4. The CDR3 loop spans 16 amino acids. Germline V gene sequence: CDR1 LGHNA, CDR2 YSLEER. The CDR3 DNA follows: TGCGCCAGCAGCCAAGAAAGCGGGAGGGGTAAAGAGACCCAGTACTTC. Translated, it gives CASSQESGRGKETQYF.

V is TRBV5-4 and J is TRBJ2-7; the match to TRBD1 covers 12 bases. Germline V lookup: CDR1 SGHNT, CDR2 YYREEE (reference sequence). There are 14 residues in the CDR3. V shed 3 bases and J 6 bases; nucleotides not matched to a gene: 4. In DNA, the CDR3 is TGTGCCAGCAGCTCTCCGGGACAGGGGGCCGAGCAGTACTTC. Residues: CASSSPGQGAEQYF.

This clone was seen a handful of times. The chain is built from TRBV29-1 and TRBJ2-1, with D possibly matching TRBD2 (7 bases). This CDR3 is built from 14 residues. Germline assignment: CDR1 SQVTM and CDR2 ANQGSEA. The germline V and J ends were trimmed by 3 bases and 9 bases, with 18 bases remaining between them. The CDR3 DNA sequence: TGCAGCGTTGATCCGGCGGGGGACATAGGTGAGCAGTTCTTC. It specifies CSVDPAGDIGEQFF.

The chain employs TRBV5-6 and TRBJ2-7; D is possibly TRBD1 (6 bases). This CDR3 spans 14 amino acids. V lost 4 bases and J lost 3, with 14 bases in between. The germline CDR1 and CDR2 sequences are SGHDT and YYEEEE. The CDR3, as DNA: TGTGCCAGCAGCGCTGGGGGCAGTAGCTACGAGCAGTACGTC. The encoded protein is CASSAGGSSYEQYV.

This chain links TRBV7-9 with TRBJ2-3, with D tentatively TRBD1 (6 bases). This CDR3 spans 15 amino acids. V lost 5 bases and J 1 base, leaving 13 bases between the germline ends. Germline CDR1 reads SEHNR; CDR2 reads FQNEAQ (reference sequence). The CDR3 loop is CASSPQTGGTDTQYF. As DNA, the CDR3 is TGTGCCAGCAGCCCCCAGACAGGCGGCACAGATACGCAGTATTTT.

This clone was observed a single time. This chain uses TRBV7-8 with TRBJ2-2, with a tentative D call TRBD1 (6 bases). Germline V gene data show CDR1 as SGHVS and CDR2 as FQNEAQ. Trimming stripped 2 bases from V and 2 bases from J, with 21 bases between. There are 19 residues in the CDR3. CDR3 region: CASSLLGQWPWGNTGELFF. In DNA form, the CDR3 reads TGTGCCAGCAGCTTACTGGGACAATGGCCTTGGGGTAACACCGGGGAGCTGTTTTTT.

The chain employs TRBV19 and TRBJ2-7; D call uncertain. Trimming cost V 6 bases and J 0 bases, with 12 bases left between them. CDR3 length: 14 residues. Germline CDR1 LNHDA, CDR2 SQIVND (reference sequence). CDR3 in DNA: TGTGCCAGTAGACAGACCTATGGCTCCTACGAGCAGTACTTC. This sequence encodes CASRQTYGSYEQYF.

The rearrangement uses TRBV5-1 and TRBJ2-2; TRBD2 matches 10 bases. Germline V CDR1 and CDR2: SGHRS, YFSETQ. Trimming cost V 3 bases and J 7 bases; bases outside gene matches: 6. The CDR3 runs to 15 residues. CDR3 region: CASSWGLATVGELFF. CDR3 DNA sequence: TGCGCCAGCAGCTGGGGACTAGCGACCGTCGGGGAGCTGTTTTTT.

The genes are TRBV27 and TRBJ2-1; the match to TRBD1 covers 8 bases. This CDR3 has 15 residues. The V and J ends lost 8 bases and 7 bases, in that order; junction bases with no gene match: 13. CDR1 is MNHEY and CDR2 is SMNVEV in the germline V gene (reference sequence). The CDR3 DNA reads as TGTGCCAGCTCTGACGGGACAGGAGTAAGGAATGAGCAGTTCTTC. Encoded protein: CASSDGTGVRNEQFF.